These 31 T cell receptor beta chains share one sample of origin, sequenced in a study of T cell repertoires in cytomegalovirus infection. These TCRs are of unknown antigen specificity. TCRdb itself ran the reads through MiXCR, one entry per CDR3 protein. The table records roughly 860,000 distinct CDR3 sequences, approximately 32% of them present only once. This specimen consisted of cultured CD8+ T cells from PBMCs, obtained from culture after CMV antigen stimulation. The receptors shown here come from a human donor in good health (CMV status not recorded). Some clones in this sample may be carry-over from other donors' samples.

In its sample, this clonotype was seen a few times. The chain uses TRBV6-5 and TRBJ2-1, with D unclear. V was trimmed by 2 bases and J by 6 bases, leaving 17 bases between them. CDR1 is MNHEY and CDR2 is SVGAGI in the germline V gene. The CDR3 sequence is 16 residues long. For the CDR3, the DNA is TGTGCCAGCAGTTACGTGCCCCTGGGAACTTTCAATGAGCAGTTCTTC. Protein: CASSYVPLGTFNEQFF.

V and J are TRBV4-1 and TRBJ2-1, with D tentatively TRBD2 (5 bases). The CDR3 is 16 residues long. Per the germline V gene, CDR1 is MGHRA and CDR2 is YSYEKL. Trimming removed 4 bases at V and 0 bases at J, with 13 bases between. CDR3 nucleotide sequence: TGCGCCAGCAGCCTCGGCGAGGGCTCCTCCTACAATGAGCAGTTCTTC. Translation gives CASSLGEGSSYNEQFF.

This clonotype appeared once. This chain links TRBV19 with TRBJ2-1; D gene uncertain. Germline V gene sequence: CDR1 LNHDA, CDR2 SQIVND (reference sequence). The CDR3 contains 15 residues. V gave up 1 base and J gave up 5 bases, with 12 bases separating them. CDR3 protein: CASSIGLIINNEQFF. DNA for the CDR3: TGTGCCAGTAGTATAGGTCTCATCATAAACAATGAGCAGTTCTTC.

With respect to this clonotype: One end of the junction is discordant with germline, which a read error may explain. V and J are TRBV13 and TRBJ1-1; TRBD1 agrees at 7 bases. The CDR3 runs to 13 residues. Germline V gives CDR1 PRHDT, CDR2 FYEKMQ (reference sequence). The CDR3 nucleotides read TGTGCCAGCACCTTAGGGACAGCCACTGAAGCTTTCTTT. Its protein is CASTLGTATEAFF.

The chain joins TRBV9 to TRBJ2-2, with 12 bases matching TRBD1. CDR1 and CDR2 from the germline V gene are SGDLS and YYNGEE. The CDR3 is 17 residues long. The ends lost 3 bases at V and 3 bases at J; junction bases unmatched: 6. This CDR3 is CASSARDRGPHTGELFF. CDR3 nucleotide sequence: TGTGCCAGCAGCGCCCGGGACAGGGGGCCGCACACCGGGGAGCTGTTTTTT.

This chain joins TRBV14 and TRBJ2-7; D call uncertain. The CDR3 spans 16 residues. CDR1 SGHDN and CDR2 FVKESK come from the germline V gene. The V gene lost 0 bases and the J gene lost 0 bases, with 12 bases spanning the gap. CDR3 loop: CASSQDKARSSYEQYF. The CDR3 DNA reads TGTGCCAGCAGCCAAGATAAGGCGAGGAGCTCCTACGAGCAGTACTTC.

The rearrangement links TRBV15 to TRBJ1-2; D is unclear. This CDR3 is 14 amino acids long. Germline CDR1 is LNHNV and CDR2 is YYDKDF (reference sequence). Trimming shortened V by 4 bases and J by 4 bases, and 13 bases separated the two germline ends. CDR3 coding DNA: TGTGCCACCAGCATTATGGATGAGGGCTATGGCTACACCTTC. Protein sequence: CATSIMDEGYGYTF. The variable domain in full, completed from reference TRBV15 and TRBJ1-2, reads DAMVIQNPRYQVTQFGKPVTLSCSQTLNHNVMYWYQQKSSQAPKLLFHYYDKDFNNEADTPDNFQSRRPNTSFCFLDIRSPGLGDTAMYLCATSIMDEGYGYTFGSGTRLTVV.

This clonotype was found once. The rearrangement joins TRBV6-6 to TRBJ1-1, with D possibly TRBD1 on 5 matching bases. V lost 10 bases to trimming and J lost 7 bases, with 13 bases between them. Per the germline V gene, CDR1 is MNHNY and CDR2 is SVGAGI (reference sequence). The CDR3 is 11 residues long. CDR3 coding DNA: TGTGCCATCAAAAAGGGGTTTGAAGCTTTCTTT. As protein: CAIKKGFEAFF.

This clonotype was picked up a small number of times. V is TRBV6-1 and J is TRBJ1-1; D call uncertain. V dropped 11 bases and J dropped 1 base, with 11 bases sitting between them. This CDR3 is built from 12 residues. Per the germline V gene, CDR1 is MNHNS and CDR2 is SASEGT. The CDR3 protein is CAAAVRNTEAFF. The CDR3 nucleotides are TGTGCCGCCGCGGTGAGGAACACTGAAGCTTTCTTT.

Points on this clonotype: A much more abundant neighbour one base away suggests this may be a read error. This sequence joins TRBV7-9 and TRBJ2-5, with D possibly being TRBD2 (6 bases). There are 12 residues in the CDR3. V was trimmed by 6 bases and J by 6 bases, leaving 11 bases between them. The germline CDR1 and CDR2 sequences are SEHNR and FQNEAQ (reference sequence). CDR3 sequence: CASSSGRKTQYF. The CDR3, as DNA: TGTGCCAGCAGTTCAGGGAGGAAGACCCAGTACTTC.

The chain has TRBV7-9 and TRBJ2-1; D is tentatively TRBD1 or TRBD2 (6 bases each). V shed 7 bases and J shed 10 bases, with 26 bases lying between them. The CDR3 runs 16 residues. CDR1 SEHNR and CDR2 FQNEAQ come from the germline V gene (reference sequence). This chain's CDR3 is CASIPREGGTYGEQFF. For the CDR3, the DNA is TGTGCCAGCATCCCTCGGGAAGGGGGGACCTACGGGGAGCAGTTCTTC.

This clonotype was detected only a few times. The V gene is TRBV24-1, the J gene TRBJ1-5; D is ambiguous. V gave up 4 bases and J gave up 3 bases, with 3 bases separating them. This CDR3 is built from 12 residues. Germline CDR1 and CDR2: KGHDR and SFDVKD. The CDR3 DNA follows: TGTGCCACCAGTGAATTCAATCAGCCCCAGCATTTT. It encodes CATSEFNQPQHF.

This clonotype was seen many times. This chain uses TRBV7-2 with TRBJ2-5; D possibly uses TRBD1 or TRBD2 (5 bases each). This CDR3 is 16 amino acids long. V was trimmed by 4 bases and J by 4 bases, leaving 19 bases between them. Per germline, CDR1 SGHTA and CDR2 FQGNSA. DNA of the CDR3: TGTGCCAGCAGCTCGCCCCAAGGGGATGGAGGAGAGACCCAGTACTTC. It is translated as CASSSPQGDGGETQYF.

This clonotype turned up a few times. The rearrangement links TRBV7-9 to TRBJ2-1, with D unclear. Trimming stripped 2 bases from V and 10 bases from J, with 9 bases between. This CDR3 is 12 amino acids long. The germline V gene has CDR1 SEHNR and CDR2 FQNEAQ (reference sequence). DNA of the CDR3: TGTGCCAGCAGCTTAAGCCGTGAGGAGCAGTTCTTC. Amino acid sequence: CASSLSREEQFF.

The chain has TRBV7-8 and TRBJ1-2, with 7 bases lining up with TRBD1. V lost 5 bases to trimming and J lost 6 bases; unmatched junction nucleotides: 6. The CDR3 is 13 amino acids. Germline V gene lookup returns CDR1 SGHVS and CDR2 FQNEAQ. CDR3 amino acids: CASSMGQTNGYTF. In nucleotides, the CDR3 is TGTGCCAGCAGCATGGGACAGACCAATGGCTACACCTTC.

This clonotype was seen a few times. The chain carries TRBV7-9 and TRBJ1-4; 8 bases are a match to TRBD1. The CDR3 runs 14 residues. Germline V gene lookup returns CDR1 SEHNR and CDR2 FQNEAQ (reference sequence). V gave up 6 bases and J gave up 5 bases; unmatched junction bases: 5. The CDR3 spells CASSMTGENEKLFF. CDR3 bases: TGTGCCAGCAGTATGACAGGGGAAAATGAAAAACTGTTTTTT.

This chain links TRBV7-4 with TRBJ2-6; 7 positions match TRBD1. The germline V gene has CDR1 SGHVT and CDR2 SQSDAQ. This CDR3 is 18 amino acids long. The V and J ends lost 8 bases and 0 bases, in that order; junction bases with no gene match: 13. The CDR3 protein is CASAHRDSVSSGANVLTF. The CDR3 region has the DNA TGTGCCAGCGCGCACCGGGACAGCGTTAGCTCTGGGGCCAACGTCCTGACTTTC.

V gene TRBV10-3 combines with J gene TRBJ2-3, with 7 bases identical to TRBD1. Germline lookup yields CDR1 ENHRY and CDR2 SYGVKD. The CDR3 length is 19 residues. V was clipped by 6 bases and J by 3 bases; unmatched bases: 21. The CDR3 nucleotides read TGTGCCATCAGAGTAAGGCAGGGGGAAGCCCCAAGGGGAACAGATACGCAGTATTTT. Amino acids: CAIRVRQGEAPRGTDTQYF.

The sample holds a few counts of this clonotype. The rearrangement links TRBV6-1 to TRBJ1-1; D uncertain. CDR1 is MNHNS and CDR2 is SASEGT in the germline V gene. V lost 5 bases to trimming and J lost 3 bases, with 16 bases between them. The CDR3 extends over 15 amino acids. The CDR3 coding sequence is TGTGCCAGCAGTCCTTGGAGTAGGAGGGACACTGAAGCTTTCTTT. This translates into CASSPWSRRDTEAFF.

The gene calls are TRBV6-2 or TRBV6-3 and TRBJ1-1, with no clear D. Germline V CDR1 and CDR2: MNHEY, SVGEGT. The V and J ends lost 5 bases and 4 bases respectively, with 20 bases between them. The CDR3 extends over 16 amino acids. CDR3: CASSPSELPVGTEAFF. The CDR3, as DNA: TGTGCCAGCAGTCCCTCAGAACTCCCCGTCGGCACTGAAGCTTTCTTT.

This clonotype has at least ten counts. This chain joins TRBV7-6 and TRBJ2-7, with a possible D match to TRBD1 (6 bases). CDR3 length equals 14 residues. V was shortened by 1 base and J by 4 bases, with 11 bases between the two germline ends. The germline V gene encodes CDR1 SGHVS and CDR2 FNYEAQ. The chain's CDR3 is CASSLGPGEYEQYV. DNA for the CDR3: TGTGCCAGCAGCTTAGGACCAGGGGAGTACGAGCAGTACGTC.

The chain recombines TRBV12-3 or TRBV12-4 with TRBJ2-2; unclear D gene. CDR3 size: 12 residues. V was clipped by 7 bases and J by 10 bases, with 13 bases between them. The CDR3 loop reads CASMRLWEELFF. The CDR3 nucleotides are TGTGCCAGCATGCGTTTATGGGAGGAGCTGTTTTTT.

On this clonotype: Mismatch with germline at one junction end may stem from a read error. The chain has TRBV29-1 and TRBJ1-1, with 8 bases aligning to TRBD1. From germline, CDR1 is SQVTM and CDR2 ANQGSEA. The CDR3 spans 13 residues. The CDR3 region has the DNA TGCAGCATTGACCAGGGGGCCTACACTGAAGCTTTCTTT. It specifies CSIDQGAYTEAFF. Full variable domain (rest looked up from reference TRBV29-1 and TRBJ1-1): SAVISQKPSRDICQRGTSLTIQCQVDSQVTMMFWYRQQPGQSLTLIATANQGSEATYESGFVIDKFPISRPNLTFSTLTVSNMSPEDSSIYLCSIDQGAYTEAFFGQGTRLTVV.

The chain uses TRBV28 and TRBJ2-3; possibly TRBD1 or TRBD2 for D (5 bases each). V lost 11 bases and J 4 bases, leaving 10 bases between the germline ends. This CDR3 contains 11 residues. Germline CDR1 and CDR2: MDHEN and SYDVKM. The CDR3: CACEGPDTQYF. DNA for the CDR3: TGTGCCTGCGAGGGACCAGATACGCAGTATTTT.

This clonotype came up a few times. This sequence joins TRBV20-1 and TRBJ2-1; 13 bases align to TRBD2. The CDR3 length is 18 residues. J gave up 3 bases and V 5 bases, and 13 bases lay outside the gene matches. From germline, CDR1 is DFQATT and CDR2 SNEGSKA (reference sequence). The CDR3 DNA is TGCAGTGCTCTGCCGGCGACTAGCGGGGGGCCCCTCTACAATGAGCAGTTCTTC. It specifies CSALPATSGGPLYNEQFF.

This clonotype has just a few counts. The CDR3 spells CAISEIHRGTEAFF. The CDR3 DNA is TGTGCCATCAGTGAGATCCACAGGGGGACTGAAGCTTTCTTT. The chain joins TRBV10-3 to TRBJ1-1; 8 bases fit TRBD1. The CDR3 sequence is 14 residues long. Trimming cost V 2 bases and J 5 bases; bases outside gene matches: 4. Germline V gene data show CDR1 as ENHRY and CDR2 as SYGVKD.

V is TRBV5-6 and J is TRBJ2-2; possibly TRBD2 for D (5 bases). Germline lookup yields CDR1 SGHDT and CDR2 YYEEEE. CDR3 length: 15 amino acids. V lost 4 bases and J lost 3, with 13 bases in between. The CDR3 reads CASSRAGLDTGELFF. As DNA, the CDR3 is TGTGCCAGCAGCCGGGCGGGCCTTGACACCGGGGAGCTGTTTTTT. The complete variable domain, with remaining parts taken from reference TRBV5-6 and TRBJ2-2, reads DAGVTQSPTHLIKTRGQQVTLRCSPKSGHDTVSWYQQALGQGPQFIFQYYEEEERQRGNFPDRFSGHQFPNYSSELNVNALLLGDSALYLCASSRAGLDTGELFFGEGSRLTVL.

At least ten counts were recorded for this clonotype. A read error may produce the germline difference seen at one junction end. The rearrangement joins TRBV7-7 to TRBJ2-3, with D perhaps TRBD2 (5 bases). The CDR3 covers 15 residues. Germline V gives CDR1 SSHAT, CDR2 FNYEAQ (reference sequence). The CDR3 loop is CASSALGLNTDTQYF. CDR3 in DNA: TGTGCTAGCAGCGCATTAGGACTGAACACAGATACGCAGTATTTT.

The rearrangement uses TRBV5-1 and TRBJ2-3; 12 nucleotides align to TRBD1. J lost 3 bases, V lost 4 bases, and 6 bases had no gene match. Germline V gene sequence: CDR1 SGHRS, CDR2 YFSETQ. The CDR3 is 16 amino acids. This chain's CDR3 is CASSPGTGGGTDTQYF. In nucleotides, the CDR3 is TGCGCCAGCAGCCCTGGGACAGGGGGCGGAACAGATACGCAGTATTTT.

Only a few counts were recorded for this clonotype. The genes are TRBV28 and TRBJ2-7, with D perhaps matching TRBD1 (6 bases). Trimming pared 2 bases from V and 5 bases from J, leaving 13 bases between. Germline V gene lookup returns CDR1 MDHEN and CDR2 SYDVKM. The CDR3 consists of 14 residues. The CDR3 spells CASSLNNRVHEQYV. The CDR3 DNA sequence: TGTGCCAGCAGTTTAAATAACAGGGTACACGAGCAGTACGTC.

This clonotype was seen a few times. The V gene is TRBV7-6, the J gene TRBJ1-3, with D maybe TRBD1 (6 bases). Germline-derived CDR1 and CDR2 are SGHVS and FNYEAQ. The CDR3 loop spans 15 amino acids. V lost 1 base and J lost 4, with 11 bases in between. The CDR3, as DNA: TGTGCCAGCAGCTTAGAGGCAGGGGAAGGAAACACCATATATTTT. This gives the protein CASSLEAGEGNTIYF.